A selection of T cell receptor beta chains follows, all from one sample in a study of CD4 and CD8 cells across lung adenocarcinoma regions. One entry per CDR3 protein, called by TCRdb with MiXCR from the PCR reads. This table has 3,000 to 3,500 distinct CDR3 sequences, around three fifths appearing once. Sequenced: CD8+ T cells from the margin of a lung tumor. The receptors derive from a female donor with lung adenocarcinoma. The CD4 and CD8 labels of this study may be unreliable. Both conserved end residues are part of each CDR3. D genes are given only for firm matches. The size of a clone is reported for some rows only, either as once, few or many, or as a class for expanded clones.

d_gene: NA; v_gene: TRBV7-8; abundance: NA; j_gene: TRBJ2-5; len: 13; CDR3nt: TGTGCCAGCAGCTCAGATAGGTCGGAGACCCAGTACTTC; CDR3aa: CASSSDRSETQYF
d_gene: NA; v_gene: TRBV6-1; abundance: NA; j_gene: TRBJ1-4; len: 15; CDR3nt: TGTGCCAGCAGTGGAGGGACCGCAACTAATGAAAAACTGTTTTTT; CDR3aa: CASSGGTATNEKLFF
d_gene: NA; v_gene: TRBV6-1; abundance: NA; j_gene: TRBJ1-2; len: 13; CDR3nt: TGTGCCAGCAGTAATGAGGGGAACTATGGCTACACCTTC; CDR3aa: CASSNEGNYGYTF
d_gene: NA; v_gene: TRBV7-9; abundance: NA; j_gene: TRBJ2-1; len: 12; CDR3nt: TGTGCCAGCAGCTACCCCCAGGTTGAGCAGTTCTTC; CDR3aa: CASSYPQVEQFF
d_gene: TRBD2; v_gene: TRBV6-1; abundance: NA; j_gene: TRBJ2-7; len: 15; CDR3nt: TGTGCCAGCAGCAAACCAGCGGGAGGGCCCAACGAGCAGTACTTC; CDR3aa: CASSKPAGGPNEQYF
d_gene: TRBD1; v_gene: TRBV6-1; abundance: NA; j_gene: TRBJ1-3; len: 16; CDR3nt: TGTGCCAGCAAGAAAACCACAGGGGCTACTGGAAACACCATATATTTT; CDR3aa: CASKKTTGATGNTIYF
d_gene: TRBD1; v_gene: TRBV6-1; abundance: NA; j_gene: TRBJ2-2; len: 14; CDR3nt: TGTGCCAGCAGTGTTGACAGGGCGACCGGGGAGCTGTTTTTT; CDR3aa: CASSVDRATGELFF
d_gene: TRBD2; v_gene: TRBV6-5; abundance: NA; j_gene: TRBJ2-1; len: 19; CDR3nt: TGTGCCAGCAGTTTACGGAGCGGGGGCCCCCATATCTCCTACAATGAGCAGTTCTTC; CDR3aa: CASSLRSGGPHISYNEQFF
d_gene: TRBD1; v_gene: TRBV10-1; abundance: NA; j_gene: TRBJ2-2; len: 16; CDR3nt: TGCGCCAGCAGACCCGGGACAGGGGGTAGCACCGGGGAGCTGTTTTTT; CDR3aa: CASRPGTGGSTGELFF
d_gene: TRBD1; v_gene: TRBV11-1; abundance: NA; j_gene: TRBJ2-3; len: 14; CDR3nt: TGTGCCAGCAGCCCCGGGACAGGAACAGATACGCAGTATTTT; CDR3aa: CASSPGTGTDTQYF
d_gene: TRBD1; v_gene: TRBV10-2; abundance: medium-sized; j_gene: TRBJ1-5; len: 16; CDR3nt: TGCGCCAGCAGTGAAACAGGGGGCTCCGGCAATCAGCCCCAGCATTTT; CDR3aa: CASSETGGSGNQPQHF
d_gene: TRBD1; v_gene: TRBV6-1; abundance: few; j_gene: TRBJ2-4; len: 16; CDR3nt: TGTGCCAGCATTGCCCGGGACAGGGGTGCCAAAAACATTCAGTACTTC; CDR3aa: CASIARDRGAKNIQYF
d_gene: TRBD1; v_gene: TRBV6-1; abundance: NA; j_gene: TRBJ2-3; len: 15; CDR3nt: TGTGCCAGCACCGATCGGACAGGGGTCAAAGAGACGCAGTATTTC; CDR3aa: CASTDRTGVKETQYF
d_gene: TRBD2; v_gene: TRBV7-2; abundance: NA; j_gene: TRBJ2-7; len: 13; CDR3nt: TGTGCCAGCAGCTTAGCGGGGAGGGAGGAGCAGTACTTC; CDR3aa: CASSLAGREEQYF
d_gene: NA; v_gene: TRBV6-1; abundance: NA; j_gene: TRBJ1-6; len: 15; CDR3nt: TGTGCCAGCAATACGGGGGCGAACTATAATTCACCCCTCCACTTT; CDR3aa: CASNTGANYNSPLHF
d_gene: TRBD1; v_gene: TRBV6-1; abundance: NA; j_gene: TRBJ1-5; len: 14; CDR3nt: TGTGCCAGCAGCCTATGGACAGGGGGCTGGCCCCAGCATTTT; CDR3aa: CASSLWTGGWPQHF
d_gene: NA; v_gene: TRBV12-3/TRBV12-4; abundance: NA; j_gene: TRBJ1-5; len: 14; CDR3nt: TGTGCCAGCAGTCTGGCAGGCCTCAATCAGCCCCAGCATTTT; CDR3aa: CASSLAGLNQPQHF
d_gene: NA; v_gene: TRBV7-2; abundance: NA; j_gene: TRBJ2-5; len: 13; CDR3nt: TGTGCCAGCAGCTTTCGGCGCCTAGAGACCCAGTACTTC; CDR3aa: CASSFRRLETQYF
d_gene: NA; v_gene: TRBV4-1; abundance: NA; j_gene: TRBJ2-5; len: 13; CDR3nt: TGCGCCAGCAGCCAAACCAACCAAGAGACCCAGTACTTC; CDR3aa: CASSQTNQETQYF
d_gene: NA; v_gene: TRBV6-1; abundance: NA; j_gene: TRBJ2-1; len: 12; CDR3nt: TGTGCCAGCAGTCAGAGTGGGAATGAGCAGTTCTTC; CDR3aa: CASSQSGNEQFF
d_gene: NA; v_gene: TRBV6-1; abundance: NA; j_gene: TRBJ1-6; len: 17; CDR3nt: TGTGCCAGCATCGAACTTCTCAAATGGGGACCTAATTCACCCCTCCACTTT; CDR3aa: CASIELLKWGPNSPLHF
d_gene: NA; v_gene: TRBV6-1; abundance: NA; j_gene: TRBJ2-7; len: 13; CDR3nt: TGTGCCAGCGGCCGGGGCAGCTCCTACGAGCAGTACTTC; CDR3aa: CASGRGSSYEQYF
d_gene: TRBD2; v_gene: TRBV11-3; abundance: NA; j_gene: TRBJ2-7; len: 17; CDR3nt: TGTGCCAGCAGCTTGATTTACGAAACTAGCGCCGCCTACGAGCAGTACTTC; CDR3aa: CASSLIYETSAAYEQYF
d_gene: TRBD1; v_gene: TRBV6-5; abundance: large; j_gene: TRBJ1-5; len: 16; CDR3nt: TGTGCCAGCATTTTCGGACAGGGAGATAGCAATCAGCCCCAGCATTTT; CDR3aa: CASIFGQGDSNQPQHF
d_gene: TRBD2; v_gene: TRBV6-5; abundance: NA; j_gene: TRBJ2-1; len: 15; CDR3nt: TGTGCCAGCAGTTACTCGACTAGCGGGAGACTCAGACTGGTCTTC; CDR3aa: CASSYSTSGRLRLVF
d_gene: NA; v_gene: TRBV6-1; abundance: large; j_gene: TRBJ2-1; len: 18; CDR3nt: TGTGCCAGCAGTCGAATTCCGGGGGCTGTCGGCTCCTACAATGAGCAGTTCTTC; CDR3aa: CASSRIPGAVGSYNEQFF
d_gene: NA; v_gene: TRBV6-1; abundance: large; j_gene: TRBJ2-5; len: 15; CDR3nt: TGTGCCAGCAGTGAAGAGCCCCTGCGAGGGGAGACCCAGTACTTC; CDR3aa: CASSEEPLRGETQYF